The T cell receptor beta chain under discussion was sequenced for a study of shared clonotypes between healthy human individuals. In the study overall: The donors, a couple of women and three men, were aged 18 to 49. The study's findings and limits: Specimens sampled were limited to blood, with tissue repertoires likely differing.

Naive-designated CD8 cells lacked CD45RO, were positively enriched for CCR7, and omitted terminally differentiated effector memory CD45RA+ cells. The CDR3 covers 17 residues. Germline assignment: CDR1 LGHNA and CDR2 YSLEER. V shed 4 bases and J 5 bases; nucleotides not matched to a gene: 12. Of note for this clone: The antigen is unknown.

The authors ran the assay at deep level. Profiling relied on immunoSEQ multiplex PCR, and the TCRdb table lists in-frame clones only, not all of them. Of just over 2,000,000 clones in the sample, around 96% were seen once. This clonotype originated in a young man in good health. The sample consisted of naive CD8+ T cells sorted from blood. The rearrangement uses TRBV4-3 and TRBJ2-1; the match to TRBD2 covers 9 bases. CDR3 amino acids: CASSPPPAGGVDNEQFF. For the CDR3, the DNA is TGCGCCAGCAGCCCCCCTCCGGCGGGAGGGGTCGACAATGAGCAGTTCTTC.